This T cell receptor (beta chain) appears in the sequencing data of a study of CD8+ T cells in alopecia areata. V was pared by 1 base and J by 3 bases, with 3 bases of the junction left unmatched. CDR1 is SGHRS, CDR2 YFSETQ, per germline. The length of the CDR3 is 15 residues. On this clone itself: Its specificity is not known.

RNA extraction was followed by reverse transcription into cDNA, which acted as the sequencing template. TCRdb's table, derived via immunoSEQ multiplex PCR, lists solely in-frame clones and lacks some. The sample has 150,000 or so clones, approximately 50% seen once; the top ten hold around 7%. Overall study results and limits: It was lesional scalp, especially alopecia totalis/universalis, that showed higher clonality than normal scalp.

The gene calls are TRBV5-1 and TRBJ2-2, with 7 bases fitting TRBD1. Sequencing input: CD4+ T cells sorted from blood. This clonotype was sampled from a human donor with alopecia areata. CDR3 protein: CASSLWDRDTGELFF. The CDR3 DNA reads as TGCGCCAGCAGCTTGTGGGACAGAGACACCGGGGAGCTGTTTTTT.